The 20 T cell receptor beta chains below come from one sample, sequenced in a study of spatial heterogeneity in lung cancer (dated 2019 in TCRdb). Receptors were amplified or captured by 5' RACE. TCRdb shows the sequencer as NextSeq 500. TCRdb applied fastp at Q25 and MiXCR to the public reads, then kept only in-frame beta chains. Rows with a matching CDR3 protein are joined into one entry that keeps the most common DNA and genes. The sample table shows some 37,000 distinct CDR3 sequences, and 7% to 7.5% are seen once. The ten biggest clones cover 29% of the sample. The sample's time point label is to be understood as: sample taken at primary tumor resection. Sequenced here: PBMCs, sampled at surgery. The receptors derive from a female donor with early-stage non-small cell lung cancer.

Ten or more counts support this clonotype. Here the CDR3 DNA reads TGTGCCAGCAGCTTCCAGGGACTGAACACCGGGGAGCTGTTTTTT. It specifies CASSFQGLNTGELFF. V gene TRBV5-6 combines with J gene TRBJ2-2, with a possible D match to TRBD2 (6 bases). The germline V gene has CDR1 SGHDT and CDR2 YYEEEE. The CDR3 loop spans 15 amino acids. V gave up 2 bases and J gave up 1 base, with 9 bases separating them.

The chain employs TRBV5-1 and TRBJ2-1, with 10 bases lining up with TRBD1. J gave up 6 bases and V 0 bases, and 3 bases lay outside the gene matches. CDR3 size: 15 residues. Per the germline V gene, CDR1 is SGHRS and CDR2 is YFSETQ. CDR3 protein: CASSLGQGAVNEQFF. CDR3 sequence (DNA): TGCGCCAGCAGCTTGGGACAGGGGGCCGTCAATGAGCAGTTCTTC.

The rearrangement uses TRBV7-9 and TRBJ1-1; the D gene is possibly TRBD1 (5 bases). The germline gives CDR1 SEHNR, CDR2 FQNEAQ (reference sequence). The length of the CDR3 is 14 residues. Trimming took off 2 bases at V and 1 base at J, with 8 bases between the two ends. The CDR3 reads CASSLNQGNTEAFF. DNA of the CDR3: TGTGCCAGCAGCTTAAATCAGGGGAACACTGAAGCTTTCTTT.

The V call is TRBV5-1, the J call TRBJ2-3; 7 nucleotides align to TRBD2. The CDR3 covers 17 residues. Trimming took 3 bases from V and 3 from J; bases not matched to a gene: 13. CDR1 SGHRS and CDR2 YFSETQ come from the germline V gene. The DNA for the CDR3 is TGCGCCAGCAGCTCCGGGGATTACCCCGGGGGGACAGATACGCAGTATTTT. It is translated as CASSSGDYPGGTDTQYF.

In the case of this clonotype: A clone one base away is much larger, so this may be a read error. This chain joins TRBV6-2 or TRBV6-3 and TRBJ1-1; D remains unclear. Germline values: CDR1 MNHEY, CDR2 SVGEGT. The length of the CDR3 is 12 residues. Between the trimmed V and J ends, which lost 5 bases and 5 bases, there was a span of 9 bases. The CDR3: CASSLRWTEAFF. CDR3 in DNA: TGTGCCAGCAGTCTAAGGTGGACTGAAGCTTTCTTT.

Ten or more counts support this clonotype. The genes are TRBV6-6 and TRBJ2-7, with D perhaps matching TRBD1 or TRBD2 (5 bases each). The CDR3 length is 12 residues. Germline lookup yields CDR1 MNHNY and CDR2 SVGAGI (reference sequence). Between the trimmed V and J ends, which lost 5 bases and 9 bases, there was a span of 14 bases. CDR3 protein: CASSTGTDGQYF. In DNA, the CDR3 is TGTGCCAGCAGTACCGGGACCGACGGGCAGTACTTC.

CDR3 sequence (DNA): TGTGCCAGCAGTTACGATAGCCTTGGCAAAAACATTCAGTACTTC. Encoded protein: CASSYDSLGKNIQYF. The rearrangement joins TRBV6-6 to TRBJ2-4, with D unclear. This CDR3 has 15 amino acids. Trimming stripped 2 bases from V and 3 bases from J, with 11 bases between. Germline V gene sequence: CDR1 MNHNY, CDR2 SVGAGI (reference sequence).

This clonotype was detected ten times or more. This chain links TRBV7-3 with TRBJ2-3; 7 bases are shared with TRBD1. The J segment lost 6 bases and the V segment lost 5 bases, leaving 11 bases of the junction unmatched. Germline V gene lookup returns CDR1 SGHTA and CDR2 FQGTGA. The CDR3 loop spans 15 amino acids. Here the CDR3 DNA reads TGTGCCAGCAGCAAAATGGGACAGTCCATTGATACGCAGTATTTT. It codes for CASSKMGQSIDTQYF.

The rearrangement uses TRBV12-5 and TRBJ1-6, with 11 bases that match TRBD1. The CDR3 contains 14 residues. Trimming took 4 bases from V and 10 from J; bases not matched to a gene: 3. Germline V gene data show CDR1 as LGHNT and CDR2 as FRNRAP. CDR3 protein: CASGSGQGESPLHF. CDR3 sequence (DNA): TGTGCTAGTGGTTCGGGACAGGGGGAGTCACCCCTCCACTTT.

This clonotype occurred many times. The rearrangement uses TRBV2 and TRBJ1-1; the D gene is possibly TRBD1 (6 bases). Germline-derived CDR1 and CDR2 are SNHLY and FYNNEI. V lost 6 bases to trimming and J lost 3 bases, with 17 bases between them. The CDR3 loop spans 15 amino acids. This CDR3 reads CASSASSGQHTEAFF. The CDR3 DNA is TGTGCCAGCAGCGCTTCTTCCGGACAGCACACTGAAGCTTTCTTT. Filled out from reference TRBV2 and TRBJ1-1, the complete variable domain reads EPEVTQTPSHQVTQMGQEVILRCVPISNHLYFYWYRQILGQKVEFLVSFYNNEISEKSEIFDDQFSVERPDGSNFTLKIRSTKLEDSAMYFCASSASSGQHTEAFFGQGTRLTVV.

This chain connects TRBV20-1 to TRBJ1-2; D may be TRBD1 (5 bases). V dropped 6 bases and J dropped 3 bases, with 17 bases sitting between them. The CDR3 totals 14 residues. Germline V gives CDR1 DFQATT, CDR2 SNEGSKA (reference sequence). CDR3 bases: TGCAGTGCAGAGTTGTCAGGGAGAGACTATGGCTACACCTTC. Amino acid sequence: CSAELSGRDYGYTF.

This clonotype was picked up many times. The genes are TRBV6-6 and TRBJ1-2, with D possibly being TRBD1 (5 bases). CDR1 MNHNY and CDR2 SVGAGI come from the germline V gene (reference sequence). Trimming stripped 7 bases from V and 8 bases from J, with 17 bases between. The CDR3 totals 13 residues. The CDR3 DNA reads TGTGCCAGCAACCCAGGGCTCGGGAGCGGCTACACCTTC. It is translated as CASNPGLGSGYTF.

Many counts were recorded for this clonotype. The chain has TRBV28 and TRBJ1-6; no clear D. This CDR3 spans 15 amino acids. The germline V gene encodes CDR1 MDHEN and CDR2 SYDVKM. Trimming cost V 1 base and J 10 bases, with 14 bases left between them. The CDR3 DNA follows: TGTGCCAGCAGTTTATCGGCAGGAACGGGCTCACCCCTCCACTTT. As protein: CASSLSAGTGSPLHF.

This clonotype has a count of ten or more. The V and J genes are TRBV5-8 and TRBJ1-6, with 8 bases matching TRBD1. Germline CDR1 SGHTS, CDR2 YDEGEE. With V trimmed by 2 bases and J by 9 bases, 1 base remained unmatched. The CDR3 is made up of 13 amino acids. CDR3: CASSFDRGSPLHF. CDR3 in DNA: TGTGCCAGCAGCTTCGACAGGGGTTCACCCCTCCACTTT.

In its sample, this clonotype is medium-sized. The CDR3 nucleotides are TGTGCCAGCAGCTCGATCCGGGACAGGGCCGGGGAGCTGTTTTTT. Translation: CASSSIRDRAGELFF. The chain is built from TRBV11-2 and TRBJ2-2; 9 bases align to TRBD1. CDR1 is SGHAT, CDR2 FQNNGV, per germline. J was trimmed by 6 bases and V by 4 bases; bases with no gene match: 6. The CDR3 has 15 residues.

This clonotype was observed at least ten times. This chain joins TRBV19 and TRBJ2-1, with D uncertain. CDR1 and CDR2 from the germline V gene are LNHDA and SQIVND (reference sequence). The V end was cut by 3 bases, the J end by 0 bases, with 9 bases between. The CDR3 spans 15 residues. Here the CDR3 reads CASSMIGSSYNEQFF. In DNA, the CDR3 is TGTGCCAGTAGTATGATCGGAAGCTCCTACAATGAGCAGTTCTTC. Using reference TRBV19 and TRBJ2-1 for the parts outside the CDR3, the full variable domain is DGGITQSPKYLFRKEGQNVTLSCEQNLNHDAMYWYRQDPGQGLRLIYYSQIVNDFQKGDIAEGYSVSREKKESFPLTVTSAQKNPTAFYLCASSMIGSSYNEQFFGPGTRLTVL.

This clonotype was seen ten or more times. V and J are TRBV11-2 and TRBJ2-7; D gene ambiguous. The CDR3 is made up of 14 amino acids. Trimming cost V 4 bases and J 6 bases, with 16 bases left between them. Looked up from germline, CDR1 is SGHAT and CDR2 is FQNNGV. The DNA of the CDR3 is TGTGCCAGCAGCTCACGCCCCCCGACCCTCGAGCAGTACTTC. It is translated as CASSSRPPTLEQYF.

This clonotype has at least ten counts. The chain couples TRBV29-1 to TRBJ2-3; D could derive from TRBD1 or TRBD2 (5 bases each). V was trimmed by 5 bases and J by 0 bases, leaving 9 bases between them. This CDR3 comprises 13 residues. Per the germline V gene, CDR1 is SQVTM and CDR2 is ANQGSEA. The CDR3 is CSVRDPSTDTQYF. The CDR3 DNA reads as TGCAGCGTTCGGGACCCTAGCACAGATACGCAGTATTTT.

This clonotype was seen at least ten times. V is TRBV5-6 and J is TRBJ2-1, with 11 bases fitting TRBD2. The junction had 6 bases not matched to a gene; V was cut back by 4 bases and J by 12 bases. Germline V gene data show CDR1 as SGHDT and CDR2 as YYEEEE. This CDR3 is 13 amino acids long. The CDR3 sequence: CASSTGLAVAQFF. The DNA of the CDR3 is TGTGCCAGCAGCACGGGACTAGCGGTGGCGCAGTTCTTC. The complete variable domain, with remaining parts taken from reference TRBV5-6 and TRBJ2-1, reads DAGVTQSPTHLIKTRGQQVTLRCSPKSGHDTVSWYQQALGQGPQFIFQYYEEEERQRGNFPDRFSGHQFPNYSSELNVNALLLGDSALYLCASSTGLAVAQFFGPGTRLTVL.

The J gene is TRBJ1-5, the V gene TRBV29-1; D unclear. The CDR3 runs 13 residues. V was trimmed by 4 bases and J by 5 bases, leaving 12 bases between them. The germline gives CDR1 SQVTM, CDR2 ANQGSEA. The CDR3 DNA follows: TGCAGCGTTGCGCGGTCGGAGGATCAGCCCCAGCATTTT. Protein: CSVARSEDQPQHF.